This T cell receptor (beta chain) is drawn from a study of identical twins. Study-wide results and caveats: Possibly, invariant MAIT and iNKT cells partly confounded zero-insertion analyses.

In regard to this clonotype: Its antigen remains unknown.

TCRdb analysed the 5' RACE reads with MiXCR anew, one entry per CDR3 protein. This table holds 450,000 or so distinct CDR3 sequences, around 14% found once. CDR1 and CDR2 from the germline V gene are SGHAT and FQDESV (reference sequence). V dropped 4 bases and J dropped 1 base, with 26 bases sitting between them. This CDR3 comprises 19 residues. The data also belong to a second study, concerning yellow fever vaccine responses in identical twins.

The material sequenced was CD4+ T cells sorted from blood. This chain connects TRBV11-1 to TRBJ2-7; a possible D gene is TRBD1 (6 bases). This TCR came from a woman aged 18 to 35 in good health. CDR3 protein: CASSSPGNPPGQISYEQYF. The CDR3 nucleotides read TGTGCCAGCAGCTCACCTGGAAACCCACCGGGACAAATATCCTACGAGCAGTACTTC.